One sample yielded the 19 T cell receptor beta chains listed below, sequenced in a study of beta chain features in type 1 diabetes. The isolated RNA, all of it, was reverse transcribed, so expressed TCRB transcripts were what got sequenced. Libraries were prepared by immunoSEQ multiplex PCR; TCRdb keeps only in-frame clonotypes and omits some of them. The top ten clones hold roughly 6.7% of a sample with about 320,000 clones, approximately 15% of them seen once. Sequencing was performed on central memory CD4+ T cells from blood. The receptors were sampled from a man aged 25 to 40 in good health.

This clone showed up just a few times. Here the CDR3 DNA reads TGTGCCAGCAGCGGATCACACACTGAAGCTTTCTTT. It specifies CASSGSHTEAFF. The chain carries TRBV7-3 and TRBJ1-1; D is unresolved. The CDR3 runs 12 residues. The germline gives CDR1 SGHTA, CDR2 FQGTGA. Trimming pared 5 bases from V and 3 bases from J, leaving 7 bases between.

This clone was detected many times. The chain uses TRBV23-1 and TRBJ2-2; D may be TRBD2 (6 bases). TRBV23-1 is marked as an open reading frame, function uncertain. With 2 bases removed from V and 6 bases from J, the gap between germline ends came to 25 bases. The CDR3 is made up of 19 amino acids. The CDR3 nucleotides are TGCGCCAGCAGTCAACCGAATAAACTAGCCGGGTGGTCCTCCGGGGAGCTGTTTTTT. It yields the protein CASSQPNKLAGWSSGELFF.

The V gene is TRBV4-2, the J gene TRBJ2-3; 14 bases fit TRBD2. CDR1 LGHNA and CDR2 YNFKEQ come from the germline V gene. The CDR3 loop spans 16 amino acids. V dropped 5 bases and J dropped 6; count of bases not matched to a gene: 7. The CDR3 reads CASSDKGLAGVDTQYF. CDR3 coding DNA: TGTGCCAGCAGCGATAAGGGACTAGCGGGAGTGGATACGCAGTATTTT.

This clone appeared a few times. The chain links TRBV11-2 to TRBJ2-1; 12 positions match TRBD2. Germline CDR1 and CDR2: SGHAT and FQNNGV. This CDR3 region has 15 residues. V shed 3 bases, J shed 7 bases, and the junction held 4 bases outside the gene matches. Here the CDR3 reads CASSFLAGGKNEQFF. The CDR3 DNA reads TGTGCCAGCAGCTTTCTAGCGGGGGGGAAAAATGAGCAGTTCTTC.

This clone was counted many times. A read error is possible here, since a much larger clone lies one base away. The identical CDR3 is also encoded by other nucleotide sequences in the sample. The chain employs TRBV7-7 and TRBJ2-2, with D unresolved. Trimming pared 5 bases from V and 5 bases from J, leaving 6 bases between. CDR1 is SSHAT, CDR2 FNYEAQ, per germline (reference sequence). The CDR3 contains 12 residues. The CDR3 loop is CASSPGTGELFF. CDR3 bases: TGTGCCAGCAGCCCCGGGACCGGGGAGCTGTTTTTT.

The chain is built from TRBV29-1 and TRBJ1-5, with D unclear. CDR1 and CDR2 from the germline V gene are SQVTM and ANQGSEA. This CDR3 has 13 residues. V was clipped by 8 bases and J by 5 bases, with 16 bases between them. The CDR3 nucleotides are TGCAGCATAGGAACCACTGAGGATCAGCCCCAGCATTTT. Translating it yields CSIGTTEDQPQHF.

The chain uses TRBV29-1 and TRBJ2-3, with 11 bases aligning to TRBD2. The CDR3 has 17 amino acids. Germline CDR1 and CDR2: SQVTM and ANQGSEA. Trimming cost V 8 bases and J 1 base; bases outside gene matches: 14. The CDR3 nucleotides are TGCAGCTCCGCTCCAGGGGCACTAGCGGGGGGCACAGATACGCAGTATTTT. Amino acid sequence: CSSAPGALAGGTDTQYF.

V gene TRBV4-2 combines with J gene TRBJ2-1; no clear D. Trimming shortened V by 5 bases and J by 8 bases, and 16 bases separated the two germline ends. The CDR3 totals 14 residues. CDR1 is LGHNA, CDR2 YNFKEQ, per germline. In DNA, the CDR3 is TGTGCCAGCAGCTTGGTAGGCAGGTCCCATGAGCAGTTCTTC. Its translation is CASSLVGRSHEQFF.

The V call is TRBV2, the J call TRBJ1-2; TRBD1 matches 7 bases. This CDR3 has 12 amino acids. Germline CDR1 reads SNHLY; CDR2 reads FYNNEI. Germline trimming cut 4 bases from V and 8 bases from J; bases unmatched to any gene: 4. CDR3 region: CASSVRQGGYTF. The CDR3, as DNA: TGTGCCAGCAGTGTTCGACAGGGAGGCTACACCTTC.

There are a few counts of this clone. The chain employs TRBV11-3 and TRBJ2-7; maybe TRBD2 (5 bases). From germline, CDR1 is SGHNT and CDR2 YENEEA. Trimming left V 5 bases short and J 3 bases short, with 17 bases between. CDR3 size: 15 residues. CDR3: CASSAPGSLGYEQYF. As DNA, the CDR3 is TGTGCCAGCAGCGCACCGGGAAGTTTAGGCTACGAGCAGTACTTC.

This clone was seen at least ten times. The rearrangement joins TRBV5-4 to TRBJ1-2; no reliable D call. Trimming shortened V by 0 bases and J by 4 bases, and 10 bases separated the two germline ends. The CDR3 sequence is 14 residues long. The germline gives CDR1 SGHNT, CDR2 YYREEE (reference sequence). The CDR3 loop is CASSLDRVPYGYTF. The CDR3 region has the DNA TGTGCCAGCAGCTTGGACCGTGTGCCCTATGGCTACACCTTC.

The rearrangement uses TRBV6-4 and TRBJ2-2, with 9 bases that match TRBD2. CDR3 length: 15 residues. V trimming: 6 bases; J trimming: 8 bases; junction bases outside the gene matches: 10. Germline-derived CDR1 and CDR2 are MRHNA and SNTAGT. CDR3 coding DNA: TGTGCCAGCAGCCTACTAGCGGGCTCCGGAGGGGAGCTGTTTTTT. This translates into CASSLLAGSGGELFF.

The sample holds a few counts of this clone. V and J are TRBV27 and TRBJ2-7; 8 bases are a match to TRBD2. From germline, CDR1 is MNHEY and CDR2 SMNVEV (reference sequence). There are 15 residues in the CDR3. The V segment lost 2 bases and the J segment 7 bases; nucleotides outside the gene matches: 10. The CDR3 protein is CASSLTSGSSGEQYV. As DNA, the CDR3 is TGTGCCAGCAGTTTAACCAGCGGGAGTAGTGGTGAGCAGTACGTC.

This clone was counted between two and nine times. The gene calls are TRBV19 and TRBJ2-3; D is perhaps TRBD1 or TRBD2 (5 bases each). Trimming shortened V by 1 base and J by 5 bases, and 16 bases separated the two germline ends. CDR1 and CDR2 (germline): LNHDA, SQIVND (reference sequence). The CDR3 has 16 amino acids. This chain's CDR3 is CASSIGRLAQGDTQYF. The CDR3, as DNA: TGTGCCAGTAGTATAGGGCGGCTAGCTCAGGGAGATACGCAGTATTTT.

In this sample, this clone turned up a few times. This sequence joins TRBV5-1 and TRBJ2-7; 8 nucleotides line up with TRBD1. Per the germline V gene, CDR1 is SGHRS and CDR2 is YFSETQ. CDR3 length: 17 amino acids. Trimming removed 0 bases from V and 2 bases from J; junction bases left unmatched: 10. The chain's CDR3 is CASSLAHFRGLTYEQYF. The CDR3 DNA follows: TGCGCCAGCAGCTTGGCCCATTTCAGGGGGCTTACCTACGAGCAGTACTTC.

This clone was picked up a small number of times. This chain joins TRBV5-5 and TRBJ2-1; D unclear. The CDR3 sequence is 14 residues long. The V end was cut by 1 base, the J end by 3 bases, with 8 bases between. Germline CDR1 SGHKS, CDR2 YYEKEE (reference sequence). As DNA, the CDR3 is TGTGCCAGCAGCTTGATGGGGATCTACAATGAGCAGTTCTTC. Protein sequence: CASSLMGIYNEQFF.

This clone appeared a few times. This rearrangement joins TRBV28 to TRBJ2-3; no firm D call. Germline V lookup: CDR1 MDHEN, CDR2 SYDVKM. Trimming pared 8 bases from V and 3 bases from J, leaving 15 bases between. The CDR3 contains 14 residues. The CDR3 loop is CASGNNMGTDTQYF. CDR3 coding DNA: TGTGCCAGCGGGAATAATATGGGTACAGATACGCAGTATTTT.

This rearrangement joins TRBV6-5 to TRBJ1-6; perhaps TRBD1 as D (6 bases). This CDR3 region has 14 residues. The germline V and J ends were trimmed by 2 bases and 4 bases, with 6 bases remaining between them. CDR1 and CDR2 from the germline V gene are MNHEY and SVGAGI. In nucleotides, the CDR3 is TGTGCCAGCAGTTACCAGGGGTATAATTCACCCCTCCACTTT. Translation: CASSYQGYNSPLHF.

This clone was counted once. V and J are TRBV9 and TRBJ2-2; D gene ambiguous. Germline V gives CDR1 SGDLS, CDR2 YYNGEE. V lost 4 bases, J lost 0 bases, and 7 bases lay in between. The CDR3 covers 14 residues. CDR3 residues: CASSRTTNTGELFF. CDR3 bases: TGTGCCAGCAGCCGTACCACGAACACCGGGGAGCTGTTTTTT.